The entry below gives a single T cell receptor beta chain sequence along with its context. This entry is derived from a study of tumor T cells in aggressive B-cell lymphoma. Produced via immunoSEQ multiplex PCR; TCRdb's table is partial and in-frame only. The sample has 9,000 to 13,000 clones; about nine tenths are singletons. This CDR3 comprises 14 residues. CDR1 is MNHEY and CDR2 is SVGAGI in the germline V gene. The V and J ends lost 6 bases and 4 bases, in that order; junction bases with no gene match: 5. This TCR came from an adult with diffuse large B cell lymphoma. The chain carries TRBV6-5 and TRBJ2-2, with TRBD2 matching over 7 bases. Sequencing was done on a sample of tumor tissue. The CDR3 protein is CASSRSGVTGELFF. CDR3 DNA sequence: TGTGCCAGCAGCCGCAGCGGGGTCACCGGGGAGCTGTTTTTT.